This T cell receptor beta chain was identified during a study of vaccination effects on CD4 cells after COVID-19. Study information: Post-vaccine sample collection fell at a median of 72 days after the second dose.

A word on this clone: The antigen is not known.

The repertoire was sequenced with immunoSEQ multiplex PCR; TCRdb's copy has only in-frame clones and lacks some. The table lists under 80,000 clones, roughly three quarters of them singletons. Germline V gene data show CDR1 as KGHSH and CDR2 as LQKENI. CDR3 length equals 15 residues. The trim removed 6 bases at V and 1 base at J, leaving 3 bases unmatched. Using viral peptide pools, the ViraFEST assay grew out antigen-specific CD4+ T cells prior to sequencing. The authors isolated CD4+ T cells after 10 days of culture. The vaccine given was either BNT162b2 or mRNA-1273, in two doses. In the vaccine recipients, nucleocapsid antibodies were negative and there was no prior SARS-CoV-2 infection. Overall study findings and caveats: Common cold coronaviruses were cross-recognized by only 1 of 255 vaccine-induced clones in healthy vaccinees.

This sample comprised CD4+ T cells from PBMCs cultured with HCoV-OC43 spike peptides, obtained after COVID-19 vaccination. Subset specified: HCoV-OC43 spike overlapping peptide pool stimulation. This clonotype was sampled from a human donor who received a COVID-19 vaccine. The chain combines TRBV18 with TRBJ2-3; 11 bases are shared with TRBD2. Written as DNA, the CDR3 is TGTGCCAGCTCCCTAGCGGGGGGCCGCACAGATACGCAGTATTTT. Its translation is CASSLAGGRTDTQYF.